This paragraph reports one T cell receptor beta chain. Its target is not known. The sample originates from a study of shared clonotypes between healthy human individuals. Study as a whole: The donors, two women and a few men, were aged 18 to 49.

Study-level results: The authors expected sequencing depth to affect clonotype sharing among donors. Of the naive CD4 clonotypes, roughly 5% were shared across several donors.

The assay was immunoSEQ multiplex PCR, and TCRdb's table has in-frame clones only and misses some. The sample records 2 million to 2.5 million clones, 93% being singletons. The CDR3 has 15 amino acids. With 6 bases removed from V and 3 bases from J, the gap between germline ends came to 15 bases. Germline CDR1 is SGHRS and CDR2 is YFSETQ. Sequences were obtained from naive CD4+ T cells from PBMCs. The subset is: CD45RA+ positively selected. The rearrangement links TRBV5-1 to TRBJ2-2; the D gene is possibly TRBD1 (5 bases). The TCR was taken from a man aged 18 to 35 in good health. Some clones in this sample may be carry-over from other donors' samples. CDR3 loop: CASKYLQGYTGELFF. DNA of the CDR3: TGCGCCAGCAAATACCTCCAGGGTTACACCGGGGAGCTGTTTTTT. The whole variable domain, filled in from reference TRBV5-1 and TRBJ2-2, reads KAGVTQTPRYLIKTRGQQVTLSCSPISGHRSVSWYQQTPGQGLQFLFEYFSETQRNKGNFPGRFSGRQFSNSRSEMNVSTLELGDSALYLCASKYLQGYTGELFFGEGSRLTVL.